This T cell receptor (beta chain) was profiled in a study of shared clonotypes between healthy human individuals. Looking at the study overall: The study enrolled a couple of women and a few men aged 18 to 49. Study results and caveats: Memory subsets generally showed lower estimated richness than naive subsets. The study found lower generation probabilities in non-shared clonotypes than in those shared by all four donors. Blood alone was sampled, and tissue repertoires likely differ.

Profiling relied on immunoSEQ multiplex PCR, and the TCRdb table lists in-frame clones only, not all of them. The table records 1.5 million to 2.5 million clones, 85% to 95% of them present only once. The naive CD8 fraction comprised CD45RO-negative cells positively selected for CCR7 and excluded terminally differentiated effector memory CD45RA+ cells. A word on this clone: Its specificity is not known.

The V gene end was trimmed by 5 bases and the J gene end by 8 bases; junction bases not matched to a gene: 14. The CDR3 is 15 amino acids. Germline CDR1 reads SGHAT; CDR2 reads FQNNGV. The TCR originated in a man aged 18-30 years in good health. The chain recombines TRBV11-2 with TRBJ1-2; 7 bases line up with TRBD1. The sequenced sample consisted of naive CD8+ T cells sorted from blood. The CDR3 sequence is CASSEQGGISIGYTF. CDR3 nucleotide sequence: TGTGCCAGCAGCGAACAAGGGGGCATTTCCATCGGCTACACCTTC.